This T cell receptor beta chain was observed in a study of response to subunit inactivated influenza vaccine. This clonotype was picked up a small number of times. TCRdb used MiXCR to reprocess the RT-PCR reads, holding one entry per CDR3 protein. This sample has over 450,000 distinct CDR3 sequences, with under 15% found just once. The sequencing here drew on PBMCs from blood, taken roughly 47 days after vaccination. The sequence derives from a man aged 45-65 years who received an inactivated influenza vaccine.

The CDR3 region has the DNA TGTGCCAGCAGCACAGCGGGAACAGTGATAATGAACACTGAAGCTTTCTTT. Amino acid sequence: CASSTAGTVIMNTEAFF. V and J are TRBV7-9 and TRBJ1-1; D call uncertain. V dropped 5 bases and J dropped 0 bases, with 19 bases sitting between them. Per the germline V gene, CDR1 is SEHNR and CDR2 is FQNEAQ (reference sequence). The CDR3 extends over 17 amino acids.